This TCR beta chain was captured in a study of blood T cell repertoires in COVID-19. Study information: Samples representing acute and convalescent COVID-19 were sourced from the United States, Italy and Spain.

Assay: immunoSEQ multiplex PCR; the TCRdb copy retains only in-frame clones and omits some. The sample lists 45,000 to 55,000 clones; about 90% were seen once. Germline trimming cut 5 bases from V and 5 bases from J; bases unmatched to any gene: 14. Germline loops: CDR1 SEHNR, CDR2 FQNEAQ (reference sequence). The CDR3 extends over 16 amino acids. The chain recombines TRBV7-9 with TRBJ2-5, with TRBD2 identical over 7 bases. This sequence was found in a human donor in a cohort sampled during active COVID-19. Sequenced material: peripheral blood. CDR3 nucleotides: TGTGCCAGCAGCCTTGACTCCGCGGGAGCGACGGAGACCCAGTACTTC. It specifies CASSLDSAGATETQYF.